The sequence of this TCR beta chain was determined in a study of T cells after yellow fever vaccination. Per germline, CDR1 SGHRS and CDR2 YFSETQ. The CDR3 runs to 19 residues. V shed 2 bases, J shed 1 base, and the junction held 9 bases outside the gene matches. It was through 5'RACE template switching that TCR cDNA was made, with a universal primer site and UMIs added. TCRdb re-derived calls from the 5' RACE reads in MiXCR, one entry per CDR3 protein. The table has 150,000 to 200,000 distinct CDR3 sequences, 6.5% to 8.5% seen once; the top ten hold 2.5%. Study-level points and caveats: From the bulk population, abundant clonotypes could contaminate and appear within FACS-sorted repertoires.

This clonotype has ten or more counts. What it binds is unknown. The rearrangement joins TRBV5-1 to TRBJ2-4; the match to TRBD2 covers 13 bases. This TCR came from a man between 18 and 35 years old who received the YFV17D yellow fever vaccine. Specimen: CD4+ T cells sorted from PBMCs, collected 5 to 6 days after the first yellow fever vaccination. Here the CDR3 DNA reads TGCGCCAGCAGCTTCCGACTAGCGGGGGGCCGACGTGCCAAAAACATTCAGTACTTC. This codes for CASSFRLAGGRRAKNIQYF.